This T cell receptor beta chain was found in a study of T cells in localized non-small cell lung cancer. Assay used: immunoSEQ multiplex PCR; TCRdb lists only in-frame clones, some missing. The sample has about 1,800 clones; 25% to 30% are singletons. Study conclusions and caveats: In uninvolved adjacent lung, T cell clonality reached its highest value, exceeding tumor.

CDR1 is MGHRA and CDR2 is YSYEKL in the germline V gene. V lost 0 bases and J 3 bases, leaving 5 bases between the germline ends. The CDR3 sequence is 13 residues long. To note about this clone: As yet, its antigen is unknown.

Lung tissue at least 2 cm from the tumor margin was confirmed free of atypia. This sequence originates from a female donor older than 55 with stage I lung adenocarcinoma. The sequences come from normal lung tissue next to the tumor, collected before any cancer treatment. This chain joins TRBV4-1 and TRBJ1-1; D gene ambiguous. The CDR3 loop is CASSQERHTEAFF. The CDR3, as DNA: TGCGCCAGCAGCCAAGAGCGACACACTGAAGCTTTCTTT.